These T cell receptor beta chains were read from a single sample in a study of radiotherapy plus CTLA-4 blockade in lung cancer. Here immunoSEQ multiplex PCR was the method, and the copy in TCRdb shows in-frame clones only, minus some. The sample yields under 65,000 clones, approximately 80% seen once. The sample here was peripheral blood, taken from a patient treated with radiotherapy plus ipilimumab. The receptors derive from a human donor with non-small cell lung cancer whose response to radiotherapy plus ipilimumab could not be evaluated. Each CDR3 is given with its conserved first and last residue. Each record gives: D gene, V gene, clone size, J gene, CDR3 DNA, CDR3 protein. The D gene is left open where the match is weak. A row's size may be missing; if present it is once, few, many or a size class.

d_call: TRBD1; v_call: TRBV7-6; clone_size: .; j_call: TRBJ1-2; cdr3_nt: TGTGCCAGCAGCTTGGGGACAGGGGGCGTCTATGGCTACACCTTC; cdr3_aa: CASSLGTGGVYGYTF
d_call: .; v_call: TRBV11-2; clone_size: .; j_call: TRBJ2-7; cdr3_nt: TGTGCCAGCAGCCCCCGTACCTACGAGCAGTACTTC; cdr3_aa: CASSPRTYEQYF
d_call: .; v_call: TRBV29-1; clone_size: .; j_call: TRBJ1-4; cdr3_nt: TGCAGCGTTGCGGGGGGCGCGGCCACAACTAATGAAAAACTGTTTTTT; cdr3_aa: CSVAGGAATTNEKLFF
d_call: TRBD1; v_call: TRBV5-1; clone_size: .; j_call: TRBJ2-7; cdr3_nt: TGCGCCAGCAGCACCGGGGACAGCTCCTACGAGCAGTACTTC; cdr3_aa: CASSTGDSSYEQYF
d_call: .; v_call: TRBV28; clone_size: medium-sized; j_call: TRBJ2-5; cdr3_nt: TGTGCCAGCAGTTTAAGAGTGGGCAGGTTGGCGGGGCGGGAGACCCAGTACTTC; cdr3_aa: CASSLRVGRLAGRETQYF
d_call: .; v_call: TRBV6-5; clone_size: .; j_call: TRBJ2-2; cdr3_nt: TGTGCCAGCAGTTACTCCCGGAGGAGGACCGGGGAGCTGTTTTTT; cdr3_aa: CASSYSRRRTGELFF
d_call: TRBD2; v_call: TRBV29-1; clone_size: .; j_call: TRBJ2-5; cdr3_nt: TGCAGCGCCACCGCTTGGGGACTAGCGTCTTTTTTCTCCGAGACCCAGTACTTC; cdr3_aa: CSATAWGLASFFSETQYF
d_call: TRBD2; v_call: TRBV5-4; clone_size: few; j_call: TRBJ2-6; cdr3_nt: TGTGCCAGCAGCCCTAGCGGGGGGTCTCTCGGGGCCAACGTCCTGACTTTC; cdr3_aa: CASSPSGGSLGANVLTF
d_call: TRBD1; v_call: TRBV9; clone_size: .; j_call: TRBJ1-2; cdr3_nt: TGTGCCAGCAGCGCTCAACAGGGGGTAAATGGCTACACCTTC; cdr3_aa: CASSAQQGVNGYTF
d_call: .; v_call: TRBV10-3; clone_size: .; j_call: TRBJ1-2; cdr3_nt: TGTGCCAGCAGCCTTGAGGGGCCGGTAGGGGGTGGCTACACCTTC; cdr3_aa: CASSLEGPVGGGYTF
d_call: .; v_call: TRBV15; clone_size: .; j_call: TRBJ2-7; cdr3_nt: TGTGCCACCGGCAGAGATATCCGCTACGAGCAGTACTTC; cdr3_aa: CATGRDIRYEQYF
d_call: TRBD2; v_call: TRBV6-1; clone_size: .; j_call: TRBJ2-5; cdr3_nt: TGTGCCAGCAGTGAAGGTGCGGGGGGGCGGGCAGAGACCCAGTACTTC; cdr3_aa: CASSEGAGGRAETQYF
d_call: TRBD1; v_call: TRBV4-2; clone_size: .; j_call: TRBJ2-5; cdr3_nt: TGTGCCAGCAGCCAAGGTCAGGGGGACAGGTACCAAGAGACCCAGTACTTC; cdr3_aa: CASSQGQGDRYQETQYF
d_call: .; v_call: TRBV28; clone_size: .; j_call: TRBJ2-5; cdr3_nt: TGTGCCAGCAGTAGAACAGGGAGGGGAGAGACCCAGTACTTC; cdr3_aa: CASSRTGRGETQYF
d_call: TRBD1; v_call: TRBV19; clone_size: .; j_call: TRBJ1-3; cdr3_nt: TGTGCCAGTACCCGGACAGGTGCTATTCTCTCTGGAAACACCATATATTTT; cdr3_aa: CASTRTGAILSGNTIYF
d_call: TRBD1; v_call: TRBV4-1; clone_size: .; j_call: TRBJ2-7; cdr3_nt: TGCGCCAGCAGCCAAGGGCCAGGGGGCTCCGAGCAGTACTTC; cdr3_aa: CASSQGPGGSEQYF
d_call: TRBD2; v_call: TRBV7-6; clone_size: few; j_call: TRBJ2-1; cdr3_nt: TGTGCCAGCAGCGTAATCCCTAGCGGGGGCGTCAATGAGCAGTTCTTC; cdr3_aa: CASSVIPSGGVNEQFF
d_call: .; v_call: TRBV5-1; clone_size: .; j_call: TRBJ2-1; cdr3_nt: TGCGCCAGCAGCTCAGGGTACAATGAGCAGTTCTTC; cdr3_aa: CASSSGYNEQFF
d_call: TRBD2; v_call: TRBV6-4; clone_size: once; j_call: TRBJ2-3; cdr3_nt: TGTGCCAGCAGTGTTACTAGCGCAGATACGCAGTATTTT; cdr3_aa: CASSVTSADTQYF
d_call: .; v_call: TRBV9; clone_size: .; j_call: TRBJ1-2; cdr3_nt: TGTGCCAGCAGCGACCTAGATAACTATGGCTACACCTTC; cdr3_aa: CASSDLDNYGYTF
d_call: .; v_call: TRBV7-2; clone_size: .; j_call: TRBJ2-1; cdr3_nt: TGTGCCAGCAGCGTCCGGGACTGGGCCTACAATGAGCAGTTCTTC; cdr3_aa: CASSVRDWAYNEQFF
d_call: .; v_call: TRBV6-5; clone_size: .; j_call: TRBJ2-7; cdr3_nt: TGTGCCAGCAGTAAACGGGATGGGCACGAGCAGTACTTC; cdr3_aa: CASSKRDGHEQYF
d_call: TRBD1; v_call: TRBV2; clone_size: .; j_call: TRBJ2-7; cdr3_nt: TGTGCCAGCGTCGGACAGGCCTCCTACGAGCAGTACTTC; cdr3_aa: CASVGQASYEQYF
d_call: TRBD1; v_call: TRBV7-6; clone_size: .; j_call: TRBJ1-3; cdr3_nt: TGTGCCAGCAGCTTACTGGGGGGACAGGAGAACACCATATATTTT; cdr3_aa: CASSLLGGQENTIYF
d_call: TRBD1; v_call: TRBV5-4; clone_size: few; j_call: TRBJ2-3; cdr3_nt: TGTGCCAGCAGGGCGACAGGGAGCACAGATACGCAGTATTTT; cdr3_aa: CASRATGSTDTQYF
d_call: .; v_call: TRBV14; clone_size: once; j_call: TRBJ2-5; cdr3_nt: TGTGCCAGCAGCCAAGACAGACAAGAGACCCAGTACTTC; cdr3_aa: CASSQDRQETQYF
d_call: .; v_call: TRBV5-1; clone_size: .; j_call: TRBJ1-1; cdr3_nt: TGCGCCAGCAGCTTGATTCAGGGGCCCACTGAAGCTTTCTTT; cdr3_aa: CASSLIQGPTEAFF
d_call: TRBD2; v_call: TRBV9; clone_size: once; j_call: TRBJ2-7; cdr3_nt: TGTGCCAGCAGCGTAACTTTCAGGAGGCCCGGCGGGGGGCAGGGGACCTACGAGCAGTACTTC; cdr3_aa: CASSVTFRRPGGGQGTYEQYF
d_call: TRBD1; v_call: TRBV9; clone_size: .; j_call: TRBJ1-2; cdr3_nt: TGTGCCAGCAGCCCGACGGACAGGTTTAACTATGGCTACACCTTC; cdr3_aa: CASSPTDRFNYGYTF
d_call: .; v_call: TRBV28; clone_size: few; j_call: TRBJ1-2; cdr3_nt: TGTGCCAGCTCACAAGGAGACTATGGCTACACCTTC; cdr3_aa: CASSQGDYGYTF
d_call: .; v_call: TRBV11-2; clone_size: once; j_call: TRBJ2-1; cdr3_nt: TGTGCCAGCAGAGACCTCTCTGCGGGGGAGCAGTTCTTC; cdr3_aa: CASRDLSAGEQFF
d_call: .; v_call: TRBV29-1; clone_size: .; j_call: TRBJ1-2; cdr3_nt: TGCAGCGTTGAATCAGACAGGTACTATGGCTACACCTTC; cdr3_aa: CSVESDRYYGYTF